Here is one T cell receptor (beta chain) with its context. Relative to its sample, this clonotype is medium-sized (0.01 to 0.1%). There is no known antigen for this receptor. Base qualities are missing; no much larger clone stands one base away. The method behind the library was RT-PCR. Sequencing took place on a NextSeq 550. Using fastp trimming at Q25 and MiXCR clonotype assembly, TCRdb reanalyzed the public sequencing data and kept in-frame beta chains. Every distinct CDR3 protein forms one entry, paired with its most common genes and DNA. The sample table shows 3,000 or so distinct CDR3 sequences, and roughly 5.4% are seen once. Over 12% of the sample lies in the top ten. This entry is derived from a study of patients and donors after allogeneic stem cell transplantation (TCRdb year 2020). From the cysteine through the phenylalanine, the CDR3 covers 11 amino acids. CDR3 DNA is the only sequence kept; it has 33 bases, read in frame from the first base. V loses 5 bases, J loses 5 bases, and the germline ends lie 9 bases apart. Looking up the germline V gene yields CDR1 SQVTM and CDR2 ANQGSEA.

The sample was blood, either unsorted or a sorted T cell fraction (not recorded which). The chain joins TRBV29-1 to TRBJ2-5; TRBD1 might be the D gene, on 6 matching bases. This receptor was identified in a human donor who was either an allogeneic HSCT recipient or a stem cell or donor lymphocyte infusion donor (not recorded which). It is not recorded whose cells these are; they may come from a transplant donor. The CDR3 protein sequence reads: CSVSDRETQYF. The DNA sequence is TGCAGCGTTTCCGACAGGGAGACCCAGTACTTC.